The present T cell receptor (beta chain) was sequenced within a study of early T cells in non-severe SARS-CoV-2 infection. MiXCR was run by TCRdb on the 5' RACE reads, yielding one entry per CDR3 protein. This repertoire shows 75,000 to 100,000 distinct CDR3 sequences, approximately 15% found once; its top ten account for over 0.95%. The germline V and J ends were trimmed by 6 bases and 4 bases, with 11 bases remaining between them. There are 13 residues in the CDR3. Germline V gene lookup returns CDR1 MNHEY and CDR2 SVGEGT. This clonotype appeared a few times. V gene TRBV6-2 or TRBV6-3 combines with J gene TRBJ2-3, with unresolved D. Material: whole blood. This receptor was obtained from an adult who was a healthcare worker with PCR-confirmed SARS-CoV-2 infection or an uninfected control (not recorded which). CDR3: CASSIGLADTQYF. CDR3 in DNA: TGTGCCAGCAGCATAGGTCTAGCAGATACGCAGTATTTT.